Below are 15 T cell receptor beta chains sequenced from a single sample in a study of blood T cell repertoires in COVID-19. Sequencing was performed with immunoSEQ multiplex PCR; in TCRdb, only in-frame clones are kept and a portion is missing. Of about 99,000 clones listed, approximately 83% are singletons. Material: peripheral blood. The receptors come from a woman aged 80 or over with active or convalescent COVID-19.

The gene calls are TRBV11-3 and TRBJ2-1, with 9 positions matching TRBD1. The CDR3 length is 15 residues. The V segment lost 5 bases and the J segment 6 bases; nucleotides outside the gene matches: 8. Looked up from germline, CDR1 is SGHNT and CDR2 is YENEEA. The CDR3 spells CASSLRGQGGNEQFF. Here the CDR3 DNA reads TGTGCCAGCAGCCTACGGGGACAGGGAGGCAATGAGCAGTTCTTC.

A few counts support this clone. The gene calls are TRBV18 and TRBJ1-4; 7 positions match TRBD1. Germline CDR1 and CDR2: KGHSH and LQKENI. The CDR3 consists of 16 residues. Trimming at V came to 3 bases and at J to 7 bases, leaving 11 bases not matched to a gene. CDR3 residues: CASSPAPTGTAEKLFF. The CDR3, as DNA: TGTGCCAGCTCACCTGCCCCGACAGGGACAGCTGAAAAACTGTTTTTT.

This chain links TRBV4-1 with TRBJ1-1; D not certain. Trimming removed 1 base at V and 8 bases at J, with 8 bases between. This CDR3 spans 12 amino acids. The germline V gene encodes CDR1 MGHRA and CDR2 YSYEKL. The CDR3 DNA reads as TGCGCCAGCAGCCAAGTTAGCGGGGAAGCTTTCTTT. It specifies CASSQVSGEAFF.

The chain recombines TRBV6-5 with TRBJ1-3; D not certain. The CDR3 spans 14 residues. V lost 6 bases, J lost 0 bases, and 9 bases lay in between. Germline-derived CDR1 and CDR2 are MNHEY and SVGAGI. CDR3 bases: TGTGCCAGCAGCGGGGTCCGCTCTGGAAACACCATATATTTT. Protein product: CASSGVRSGNTIYF.

This rearrangement joins TRBV15 to TRBJ2-5; 7 nucleotides match TRBD1. Trimming removed 5 bases from V and 5 bases from J; junction bases left unmatched: 17. This CDR3 has 17 residues. Looked up from germline, CDR1 is LNHNV and CDR2 is YYDKDF (reference sequence). This CDR3 is CATSAYRDRETRETQYF. The CDR3 nucleotides read TGTGCCACCAGCGCTTACCGGGACAGAGAGACCCGGGAGACCCAGTACTTC.

This chain joins TRBV7-6 and TRBJ1-5; D is perhaps TRBD1 (6 bases). The CDR3 is 15 amino acids. Germline V CDR1 and CDR2: SGHVS, FNYEAQ. V gave up 0 bases and J gave up 3 bases, with 9 bases separating them. The CDR3, as DNA: TGTGCCAGCAGCTTAGCGCAGGGGCCCAATCAGCCCCAGCATTTT. Translated: CASSLAQGPNQPQHF.

The J gene is TRBJ2-1, the V gene TRBV28, with a weak D call TRBD1 (5 bases). The CDR3 runs to 12 residues. Between the trimmed V and J ends, which lost 3 bases and 8 bases, there was a span of 8 bases. The germline CDR1 and CDR2 sequences are MDHEN and SYDVKM. Here the CDR3 reads CASSFVGDEQFF. CDR3 DNA sequence: TGTGCCAGCAGTTTTGTAGGGGATGAGCAGTTCTTC.

The genes are TRBV5-1 and TRBJ2-3, with D maybe TRBD2 (6 bases). The CDR3 covers 17 residues. Germline V gene sequence: CDR1 SGHRS, CDR2 YFSETQ. Trimming stripped 0 bases from V and 0 bases from J, with 14 bases between. The CDR3 loop is CASSLAGGGASTDTQYF. CDR3 nucleotide sequence: TGCGCCAGCAGCTTGGCCGGGGGTGGCGCTAGCACAGATACGCAGTATTTT.

The chain links TRBV19 to TRBJ1-2, with D possibly matching TRBD1 (5 bases). The CDR3 is 14 residues long. V lost 3 bases and J lost 3, with 11 bases in between. Germline loops: CDR1 LNHDA, CDR2 SQIVND (reference sequence). CDR3 nucleotides: TGTGCCAGTAGTATCCCCTCAGGGTACTATGGCTACACCTTC. Its protein product is CASSIPSGYYGYTF.

The chain uses TRBV28 and TRBJ2-7; a weak D match, TRBD1 (6 bases). CDR1 and CDR2 (germline): MDHEN, SYDVKM. The CDR3 sequence is 15 residues long. V was pared by 5 bases and J by 0 bases, with 14 bases between. CDR3 residues: CASSRNSRGSYEQYF. The CDR3 DNA sequence: TGTGCCAGCAGTCGGAATAGCAGGGGCTCCTACGAGCAGTACTTC.

This clone has more than one count but fewer than ten. The chain joins TRBV20-1 to TRBJ1-5; TRBD1 is a possible D gene (6 bases). The length of the CDR3 is 16 residues. CDR1 and CDR2 (germline): DFQATT, SNEGSKA (reference sequence). Trimming removed 3 bases at V and 4 bases at J, with 19 bases between. The CDR3 DNA sequence: TGCAGTGCTAGTCTACCCCCGGACAGCCTGAATCAGCCCCAGCATTTT. This gives the protein CSASLPPDSLNQPQHF.

This clone was seen a few times. The chain couples TRBV2 to TRBJ1-5; 7 positions match TRBD1. The CDR3 extends over 14 amino acids. Trimming took 4 bases from V and 4 from J; bases not matched to a gene: 4. Germline V gene sequence: CDR1 SNHLY, CDR2 FYNNEI. In DNA form, the CDR3 reads TGTGCCAGCAGTGCGGAGACAGGGAATCAGCCCCAGCATTTT. Residues: CASSAETGNQPQHF.

This chain connects TRBV28 to TRBJ1-2; 7 nucleotides agree with TRBD1. V shed 6 bases and J 8 bases; nucleotides not matched to a gene: 6. Looked up from germline, CDR1 is MDHEN and CDR2 is SYDVKM. This CDR3 has 12 residues. In nucleotides, the CDR3 is TGTGCCAGCAGCTTACAGGGGAAGGGCTACACCTTC. Translated: CASSLQGKGYTF.

In DNA form, the CDR3 reads TGTGCCACCCTCGACAGGGTCAATGAAAAACTGTTTTTT. This sequence encodes CATLDRVNEKLFF. This rearrangement joins TRBV6-5 to TRBJ1-4, with 7 nucleotides matching TRBD1. The CDR3 consists of 13 residues. Germline V CDR1 and CDR2: MNHEY, SVGAGI. Trimming took 10 bases from V and 5 from J; bases not matched to a gene: 7.

The rearrangement joins TRBV27 to TRBJ2-1, with TRBD1 matching over 9 bases. The CDR3 is made up of 15 amino acids. Germline trimming cut 5 bases from V and 4 bases from J; bases unmatched to any gene: 6. Germline V gives CDR1 MNHEY, CDR2 SMNVEV (reference sequence). The CDR3 sequence is CASSLYRGLYNEQFF. Written as DNA, the CDR3 is TGTGCCAGCAGTCTCTACAGGGGGCTGTACAATGAGCAGTTCTTC.